This T cell receptor beta chain appears in the sequencing data of a study of technical replicates of blood from a few donors. Only in-frame clones appear in the TCRdb table, and some are missing; sequencing was by immunoSEQ multiplex PCR. The table includes 60,000 to 80,000 clones, over 85% detected once. This TCR derives from a human donor in good health. Some clones in this sample may be carry-over from other donors' samples. Specimen: PBMCs.

CDR3 in amino acids: CAFGRSKYF. The CDR3 DNA is TGTGCCTTTGGGAGGTCCAAGTACTTC. The gene calls are TRBV27 and TRBJ2-7; a possible D gene is TRBD2 (6 bases). This CDR3 has 9 residues. Germline CDR1 and CDR2: MNHEY and SMNVEV (reference sequence). V was clipped by 11 bases and J by 11 bases, with 13 bases between them.